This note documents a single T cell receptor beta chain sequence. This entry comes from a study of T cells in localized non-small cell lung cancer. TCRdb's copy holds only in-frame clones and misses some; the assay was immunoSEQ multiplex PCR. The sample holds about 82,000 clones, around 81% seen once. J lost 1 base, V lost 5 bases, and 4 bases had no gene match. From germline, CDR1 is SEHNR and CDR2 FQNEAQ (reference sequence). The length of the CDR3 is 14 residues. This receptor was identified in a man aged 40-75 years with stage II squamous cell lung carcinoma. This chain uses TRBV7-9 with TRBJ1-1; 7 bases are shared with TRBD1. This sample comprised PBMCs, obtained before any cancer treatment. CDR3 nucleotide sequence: TGTGCCAGCAGCGGCAGGGGGGCGAACACTGAAGCTTTCTTT. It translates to CASSGRGANTEAFF.